Below, 11 T cell receptor beta chains from the same sample are listed, as sequenced in a study of blood T cell repertoires in COVID-19. The method was immunoSEQ multiplex PCR; TCRdb's version includes in-frame clones alone and lacks a portion of them. The sample yields 150,000 to 200,000 clones, about 86% seen once. Sample: peripheral blood. The receptors derive from a woman aged 80 or over with acute or convalescent COVID-19.

J is TRBJ2-7 and V is TRBV12-3 or TRBV12-4; D may be TRBD1 (6 bases). Trimming removed 3 bases from V and 2 bases from J, with 8 bases in between. This CDR3 has 13 amino acids. The DNA of the CDR3 is TGTGCCAGCAGTTTTGGGGGCGCCTACGAGCAGTACTTC. Amino acid sequence: CASSFGGAYEQYF.

The V gene is TRBV18, the J gene TRBJ1-6; 8 bases align to TRBD1. The CDR3 consists of 15 residues. Germline-derived CDR1 and CDR2 are KGHSH and LQKENI. The trim removed 2 bases at V and 7 bases at J, leaving 4 bases unmatched. The CDR3 DNA reads TGTGCCAGCTCACCAGGACAGGGTGGGAATTCACCCCTCCACTTT. Its protein product is CASSPGQGGNSPLHF.

This CDR3 is CASSQTGHGNTIYF. Written as DNA, the CDR3 is TGTGCCAGCAGCCAAACAGGGCACGGAAACACCATATATTTT. This rearrangement joins TRBV3-1 (or the pseudogene TRBV3-2) to TRBJ1-3; perhaps TRBD1 as D (6 bases). CDR3 size: 14 residues. Looked up from germline, CDR1 is LGHDT and CDR2 is YNNKEL (reference sequence). The V end lost 2 bases, the J end lost 4 bases, and 9 bases lay between the germline ends.

The J gene is TRBJ1-3, the V gene TRBV4-3; tentatively, D is TRBD1 (6 bases). CDR3 length equals 16 residues. Germline V gene lookup returns CDR1 LGHNA and CDR2 YSLEER. V was shortened by 0 bases and J by 0 bases, with 9 bases between the two germline ends. The CDR3 nucleotides read TGCGCCAGCAGCCAAGAATCAGGGGTCTCTGGAAACACCATATATTTT. Translation: CASSQESGVSGNTIYF.

The V call is TRBV11-2, the J call TRBJ2-2, with 7 bases identical to TRBD2. Trimming cost V 5 bases and J 6 bases; bases outside gene matches: 12. This CDR3 is 16 amino acids long. CDR1 is SGHAT, CDR2 FQNNGV, per germline. DNA for the CDR3: TGTGCCAGCAGCCGTCTTGCAAAGGGGAGGGCCGGGGAGCTGTTTTTT. Its translation: CASSRLAKGRAGELFF.

In nucleotides, the CDR3 is TGTGCCAGCAGTTACCCACATATGGGGGGAGAGCAGTACTTC. Protein: CASSYPHMGGEQYF. This chain joins TRBV6-5 and TRBJ2-7; TRBD2 is a possible D gene (6 bases). The germline V and J ends were trimmed by 2 bases and 7 bases, with 15 bases remaining between them. Germline values: CDR1 MNHEY, CDR2 SVGAGI. The CDR3 loop spans 14 amino acids.

Only one count was recorded for this clone. The gene calls are TRBV5-8 and TRBJ2-7; TRBD2 agrees at 8 bases. V trimming: 2 bases; J trimming: 1 base; junction bases outside the gene matches: 14. There are 18 residues in the CDR3. Germline CDR1 is SGHTS and CDR2 is YDEGEE. The CDR3 coding sequence is TGTGCCAGCAGCTTTGGGAGCGGGAGAGGTCTGATATCCTACGAGCAGTACTTC. Translated, it gives CASSFGSGRGLISYEQYF.

Here the CDR3 DNA reads TGTGCCAGCAGCAGTCAGGGGCGTGGGGCCAACGTCCTGACTTTC. Translation: CASSSQGRGANVLTF. The chain uses TRBV5-4 and TRBJ2-6; D may be TRBD1 (6 bases). This CDR3 has 15 residues. The germline CDR1 and CDR2 sequences are SGHNT and YYREEE (reference sequence). The V end was cut by 4 bases, the J end by 3 bases, with 11 bases between. Combining the CDR3 with reference TRBV5-4 and TRBJ2-6 gives the whole variable domain ETGVTQSPTHLIKTRGQQVTLRCSSQSGHNTVSWYQQALGQGPQFIFQYYREEENGRGNFPPRFSGLQFPNYSSELNVNALELDDSALYLCASSSQGRGANVLTFGAGSRLTVL.

V gene TRBV6-5 combines with J gene TRBJ2-3; 9 nucleotides agree with TRBD1. The trim removed 0 bases at V and 0 bases at J, leaving 1 base unmatched. The CDR3 totals 16 residues. Germline loops: CDR1 MNHEY, CDR2 SVGAGI. As DNA, the CDR3 is TGTGCCAGCAGTTACTCCGGGACAGGGAGCACAGATACGCAGTATTTT. As protein: CASSYSGTGSTDTQYF.

The V call is TRBV18, the J call TRBJ2-3; TRBD2 agrees at 8 bases. The CDR3 has 16 amino acids. Germline CDR1 reads KGHSH; CDR2 reads LQKENI. V was clipped by 6 bases and J by 2 bases; unmatched bases: 10. CDR3 nucleotides: TGTGCCAGCTCGCAGACTAGCGAGTCTTCCACAGATACGCAGTATTTT. Amino acids: CASSQTSESSTDTQYF.

The chain joins TRBV30 to TRBJ1-1; D is ambiguous. Trimming left V 1 base short and J 3 bases short, with 9 bases between. CDR3 length equals 13 residues. Germline CDR1 reads GTSNPN; CDR2 reads SVGIG (reference sequence). The CDR3 spells CAWSGGSDTEAFF. In DNA, the CDR3 is TGTGCCTGGAGTGGCGGGTCAGACACTGAAGCTTTCTTT.